A selection of T cell receptor beta chains follows, all from one sample in a study of shared clonotypes between healthy human individuals. Measured with immunoSEQ multiplex PCR; TCRdb has only the in-frame clones, and not every one. The data hold some 2.3 million clones, with 80% to 95% observed a single time. The sample comprised naive CD4+ T cells from PBMCs. The receptors come from a man younger than 30 in good health. Some clones in this sample may be carry-over from other donors' samples. Each CDR3 is given with its conserved first and last residue. Fields, in order: CDR3 length, J gene, V gene, CDR3 protein.

16 TRBJ1-1 TRBV4-1 CASSPLRTGLNTEAFF
15 TRBJ1-5 TRBV5-8 CASRARTASNQPQHF
16 TRBJ2-1 TRBV5-1 CASSFGLAGGMDEQFF
14 TRBJ2-5 TRBV11-3 CASSLDRRQETQYF
19 TRBJ2-1 TRBV7-8 CASSLLSRLAGFSHNEQFF
15 TRBJ1-1 TRBV4-2 CASSQEGQGGTEAFF
14 TRBJ1-1 TRBV2 CASMRATTGTEAFF
16 TRBJ2-1 TRBV27 CASSPWASGSYNEQFF
14 TRBJ1-5 TRBV4-1 CASSLGQGHQPQHF
15 TRBJ1-5 TRBV15 CATSRGIYSNQPQHF
13 - TRBV25-1 CASSGTGIYEQYF
13 TRBJ1-2 TRBV19 CASSLRGNYGYTF
15 TRBJ2-1 TRBV6-5 CASSYGLAGGGEQFF
17 TRBJ2-3 TRBV4-2 CASSYRQGTSGTDTQYF
12 TRBJ1-4 TRBV19 CASSLLNEKLFF
11 TRBJ2-2 TRBV2 CASVEGGELFF
15 TRBJ2-7 TRBV30 CAWSDFSGTWGEQYF